These 6 T cell receptor beta chains originate from one sample sequenced in a study of regulatory dendritic cells for organ transplantation (dated by TCRdb to about 2017). Sorted T cell subsets were CFSE-labeled and co-cultured for roughly five days with allogeneic regulatory or mature dendritic cells at a 1:10 DC:T ratio. No antigen is known for these receptors. Libraries were constructed by the immunoSEQ multiplex PCR assay. This is the immuneACCESS table as TCRdb keeps it, with only in-frame sequences that have V and J called. A part of the clones is gone; compared with another copy, unresolved V genes explain less than half, and the rest is unexplained. The sample profile shows 10,000 to 11,000 clones; over 80% of them were found once. Roughly 2.5% of the sample goes to the ten largest clones. Material for sequencing was memory CD4+ T cells from blood cultured with dendritic cells. What this sample's cell subset or site label stands for: CD45RO+ memory T cells. The source is a human donor in good health.

This rearrangement joins TRBV2 to TRBJ1-6; 7 bases are shared with TRBD1. The junction had 14 bases not matched to a gene; V was cut back by 10 bases and J by 8 bases. Germline V gene sequence: CDR1 SNHLY, CDR2 FYNNEI. The CDR3 sequence is 15 residues long. DNA of the CDR3: TGTGCCACCTTAAGACAGGGTCGAGGACATTCACCCCTCCACTTT. It specifies CATLRQGRGHSPLHF. The whole variable domain, remainder taken from reference TRBV2 and TRBJ1-6, is EPEVTQTPSHQVTQMGQEVILRCVPISNHLYFYWYRQILGQKVEFLVSFYNNEISEKSEIFDDQFSVERPDGSNFTLKIRSTKLEDSAMYFCATLRQGRGHSPLHFGNGTRLTVT.

CDR3 region: CASRPSWTASEQYF. As DNA, the CDR3 is TGTGCCAGCAGACCCAGCTGGACAGCTTCCGAGCAGTACTTC. The rearrangement joins TRBV6-6 to TRBJ2-7; perhaps TRBD1 as D (6 bases). Germline CDR1 MNHNY, CDR2 SVGAGI (reference sequence). V lost 6 bases to trimming and J lost 6 bases, with 18 bases between them. The CDR3 contains 14 residues.

The chain joins TRBV5-1 to TRBJ2-7, with TRBD2 matching over 7 bases. The CDR3 has 14 amino acids. J was trimmed by 2 bases and V by 3 bases; bases with no gene match: 5. Germline V CDR1 and CDR2: SGHRS, YFSETQ. CDR3 protein: CASSSAGVPYEQYF. The CDR3 DNA reads as TGCGCCAGCAGCTCTGCGGGGGTACCCTACGAGCAGTACTTC.

The chain couples TRBV5-1 to TRBJ1-6; TRBD1 agrees at 9 bases. Per the germline V gene, CDR1 is SGHRS and CDR2 is YFSETQ. There are 13 residues in the CDR3. V was pared by 7 bases and J by 10 bases, with 6 bases of the junction left unmatched. The CDR3 is CASSGQGNSPLHF. CDR3 in DNA: TGCGCCAGCTCCGGACAGGGGAACTCACCCCTCCACTTT.

The chain employs TRBV11-1 and TRBJ2-3; D may be TRBD1 (5 bases). This CDR3 comprises 11 residues. Germline-derived CDR1 and CDR2 are SGHAT and FQDESV (reference sequence). With 7 bases removed from V and 4 bases from J, the gap between germline ends came to 6 bases. The DNA of the CDR3 is TGTGCCAGCAAGACAGCAGATACGCAGTATTTT. Amino acids: CASKTADTQYF.

The chain is built from TRBV28 and TRBJ1-5; 8 nucleotides align to TRBD1. There are 16 residues in the CDR3. The J segment lost 5 bases and the V segment lost 5 bases, leaving 11 bases of the junction unmatched. Per the germline V gene, CDR1 is MDHEN and CDR2 is SYDVKM. The CDR3 bases are TGTGCCAGCAGTCCTCCCCTCGGACAGGGATATCAGCCCCAGCATTTT. Translation gives CASSPPLGQGYQPQHF.